This TCR beta chain was captured in a study of T cells in Graves' hyperthyroidism and ophthalmopathy (dated by TCRdb to between 2018 and 2021). Study-level background: To identify TCR V-J signatures that set the groups apart, the researchers used a discovery cohort of 90 to 100 patients, made up of under 45 with Graves' ophthalmopathy and approximately 57 with stable Graves' hyperthyroidism. Whether ophthalmopathy could be predicted prospectively was tested in an independent validation cohort made up of under 20 hyperthyroidism patients plus 17 patients who later progressed to ophthalmopathy. For training and testing, the 100 or so patients in the discovery cohort were randomly divided in a 7:3 ratio. In addition, the study compared T-cell repertoires in thyroid tissue and in blood from six Graves' hyperthyroidism patients. After sampling, hyperthyroidism patients received methimazole starting at 30 mg daily, and ophthalmopathy patients received high-dose intravenous methylprednisolone. The paper describes TCR Vbeta CDR3 sequencing of about 140 peripheral blood samples, made up of approximately 40 ophthalmopathy patients, 70 to 80 hyperthyroidism patients and 17 progressor patients.

The TCR beta CDR3 regions were amplified from the RNA transcripts. For the first round of RT-PCR on the TCR CDR3, the HTBI primer set was used together with the Qiagen OneStep RT-PCR kit. Libraries were constructed in a second round of multiplex PCR, after which size selection and purification were carried out. The libraries were sequenced on an Illumina HiSeq2000 using paired-end 100 bp reads. Per the authors' processing: SOAPnuke was used to process the raw data, removing reads that contained adapters or uncalled bases, had a mean Phred below 15, or lacked an exact match to the constant primer or identifier. High-quality paired reads were merged with COPE v1.2.5, and unique nucleotide sequences were defined as clonotypes. MiTCR v1.1 was used to align the clonotypes against IMGT TRBV, TRBD and TRBJ reference segments. The analysis was restricted to V-J combinations with a frequency above 0.0001, which together covered roughly 99% of the repertoires. The TCS score was defined as the ratio of F50 (clonal expansion) to E x V (chaos), calculated using BLOSUM62-based TCRdist between CDR3 peptides within each V-J. Welch's t-statistics and random forest reduced roughly 500 V-J features to roughly 13, which were used in a naive Bayes classifier (R e1071). The Morisita-Horn index was used to measure how similar the thyroid and blood repertoires were. TCRdb cleaned the public reads at Q25 with fastp, built clones with MiXCR and kept in-frame beta chains. Each record represents a unique CDR3 protein, reported with the most common genes and DNA among its rows. The V and J calls reflect TCRdb's pipeline rather than the authors' work. The sample profile shows approximately 640,000 distinct CDR3 sequences; 45% of them were found once. The ten largest clones add up to approximately 7.2% of the sample.

As to this clonotype: Its cognate antigen has yet to be identified. Base qualities are not at hand, and no much larger clone is one base apart.

Patients with uncontrolled infections, other autoimmune diseases, pregnancy or lactation were excluded. Diagnoses were based on clinical symptoms, serum thyroxine and TRAb, thyroid ultrasound and orbital computed tomography. Total RNA was extracted with Trizol reagent, and quality was checked on an Agilent 2100 Bioanalyzer. Broader findings and caveats from the paper: In validation, the model predicted progression to ophthalmopathy with just under 71% sensitivity and approximately 74% specificity, a median of about six months before onset. Sample size was not statistically predetermined, and investigators were not blinded to group allocation. In cross-validation, a model built on a 13 V-J signature told ophthalmopathy apart from stable hyperthyroidism with about 90% sensitivity and roughly 81% specificity, and in testing the same model reached 80%/75%. Most expanded thyroid clonotypes (frequency above 0.001) were also detected in blood, suggesting blood repertoires may reflect thyroid immune responses.

This clonotype was obtained from an adult man with Graves' disease, either hyperthyroidism or ophthalmopathy (not recorded which). Sequenced: peripheral blood or thyroid tissue (not recorded which).

The nucleotides read TGTGCCAGCAGTGTCACAGGGGGAGGGTACGAGCAGTACTTC. This encodes CASSVTGGGYEQYF. The sequence joins TRBV12-3 or TRBV12-4 to TRBJ2-7; the best D guess is TRBD1, with 8 bases matching. There are 14 amino acids in the CDR3, from cysteine to phenylalanine inclusive. Just CDR3 DNA is preserved here, 42 bases in frame from base 1. Trimming at the junction amounts to 5 bases on V and 4 bases on J, and the germline ends lie 15 bases apart.